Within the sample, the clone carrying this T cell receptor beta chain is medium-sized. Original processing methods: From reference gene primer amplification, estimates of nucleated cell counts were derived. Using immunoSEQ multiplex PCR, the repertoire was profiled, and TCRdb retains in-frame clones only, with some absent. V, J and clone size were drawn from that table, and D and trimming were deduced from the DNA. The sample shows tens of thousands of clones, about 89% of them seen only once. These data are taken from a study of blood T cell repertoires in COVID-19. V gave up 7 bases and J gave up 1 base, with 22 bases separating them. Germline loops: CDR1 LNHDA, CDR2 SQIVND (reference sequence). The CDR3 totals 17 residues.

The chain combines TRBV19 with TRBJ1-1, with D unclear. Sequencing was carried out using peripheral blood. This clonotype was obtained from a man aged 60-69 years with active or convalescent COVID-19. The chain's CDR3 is CASKKALEGGENTEAFF. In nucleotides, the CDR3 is TGTGCCAGTAAAAAGGCCTTGGAGGGTGGAGAGAACACTGAAGCTTTCTTT. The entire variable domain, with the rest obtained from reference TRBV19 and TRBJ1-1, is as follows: DGGITQSPKYLFRKEGQNVTLSCEQNLNHDAMYWYRQDPGQGLRLIYYSQIVNDFQKGDIAEGYSVSREKKESFPLTVTSAQKNPTAFYLCASKKALEGGENTEAFFGQGTRLTVV.